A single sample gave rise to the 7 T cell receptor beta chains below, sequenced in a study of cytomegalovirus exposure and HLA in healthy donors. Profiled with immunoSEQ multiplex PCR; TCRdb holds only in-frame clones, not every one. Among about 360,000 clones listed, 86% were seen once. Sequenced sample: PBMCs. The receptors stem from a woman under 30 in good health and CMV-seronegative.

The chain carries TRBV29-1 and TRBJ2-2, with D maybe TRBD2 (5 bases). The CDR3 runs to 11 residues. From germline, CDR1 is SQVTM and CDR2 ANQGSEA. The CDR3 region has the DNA TGCGCCGGACTTGGGACCGGGGAGCTGTTTTTT. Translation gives CAGLGTGELFF.

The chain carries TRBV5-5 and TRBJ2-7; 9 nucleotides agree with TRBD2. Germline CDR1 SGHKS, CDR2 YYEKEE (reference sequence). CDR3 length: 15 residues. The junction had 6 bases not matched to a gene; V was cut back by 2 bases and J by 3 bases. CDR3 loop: CASSFMGTSFYEQYF. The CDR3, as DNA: TGTGCCAGCAGCTTCATGGGGACTAGCTTCTACGAGCAGTACTTC.

The CDR3 is CASSLRDRASYEQYF. The CDR3 DNA is TGTGCCAGCAGCTTGCGGGACAGAGCTTCCTACGAGCAGTACTTC. The J gene is TRBJ2-7, the V gene TRBV5-4; TRBD1 agrees at 7 bases. The CDR3 contains 15 residues. V was clipped by 1 base and J by 1 base; unmatched bases: 5. The germline gives CDR1 SGHNT, CDR2 YYREEE (reference sequence).

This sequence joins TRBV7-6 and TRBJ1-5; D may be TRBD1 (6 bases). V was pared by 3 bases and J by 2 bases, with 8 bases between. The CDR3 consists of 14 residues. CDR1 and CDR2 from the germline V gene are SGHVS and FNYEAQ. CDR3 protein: CASSLGGRNQPQHF. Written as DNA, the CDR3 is TGTGCCAGCAGCTTGGGGGGGCGCAATCAGCCCCAGCATTTT. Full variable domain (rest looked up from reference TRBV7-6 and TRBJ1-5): GAGVSQSPRYKVTKRGQDVALRCDPISGHVSLYWYRQALGQGPEFLTYFNYEAQQDKSGLPNDRFSAERPEGSISTLTIQRTEQRDSAMYRCASSLGGRNQPQHFGDGTRLSIL.

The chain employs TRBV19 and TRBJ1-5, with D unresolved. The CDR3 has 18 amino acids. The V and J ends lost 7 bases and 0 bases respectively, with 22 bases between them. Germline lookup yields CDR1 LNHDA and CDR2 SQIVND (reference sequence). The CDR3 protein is CASKGAALSGDSNQPQHF. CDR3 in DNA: TGTGCCAGTAAAGGCGCAGCGCTTTCGGGTGATAGCAATCAGCCCCAGCATTTT.

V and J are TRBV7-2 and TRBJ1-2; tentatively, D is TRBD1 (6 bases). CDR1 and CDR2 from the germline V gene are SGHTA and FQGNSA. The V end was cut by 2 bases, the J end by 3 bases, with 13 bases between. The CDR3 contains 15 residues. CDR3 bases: TGTGCCAGCAGCTTAAATCGGGGGGCGGACTATGGCTACACCTTC. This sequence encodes CASSLNRGADYGYTF. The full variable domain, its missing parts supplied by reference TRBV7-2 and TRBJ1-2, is GAGVSQSPSNKVTEKGKDVELRCDPISGHTALYWYRQSLGQGLEFLIYFQGNSAPDKSGLPSDRFSAERTGGSVSTLTIQRTQQEDSAVYLCASSLNRGADYGYTFGSGTRLTVV.

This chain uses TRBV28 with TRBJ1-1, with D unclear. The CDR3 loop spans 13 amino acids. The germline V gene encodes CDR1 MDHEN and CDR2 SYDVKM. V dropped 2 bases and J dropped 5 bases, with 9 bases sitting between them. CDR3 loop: CASSLRGITEAFF. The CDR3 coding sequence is TGTGCCAGCAGTTTACGCGGGATTACTGAAGCTTTCTTT.